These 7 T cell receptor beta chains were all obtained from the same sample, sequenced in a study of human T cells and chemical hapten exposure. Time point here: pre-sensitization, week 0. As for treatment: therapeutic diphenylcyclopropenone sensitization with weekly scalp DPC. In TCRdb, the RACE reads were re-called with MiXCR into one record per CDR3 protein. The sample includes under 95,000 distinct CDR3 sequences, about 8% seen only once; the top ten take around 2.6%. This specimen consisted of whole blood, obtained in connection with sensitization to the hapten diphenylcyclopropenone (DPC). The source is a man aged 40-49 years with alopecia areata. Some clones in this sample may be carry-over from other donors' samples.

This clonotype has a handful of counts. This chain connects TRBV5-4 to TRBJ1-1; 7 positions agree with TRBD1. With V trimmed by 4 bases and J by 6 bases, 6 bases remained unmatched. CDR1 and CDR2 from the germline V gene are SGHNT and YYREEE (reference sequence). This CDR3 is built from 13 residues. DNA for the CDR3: TGTGCCAGCAGCAGGACAGGTCGGGCTGAAGCTTTCTTT. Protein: CASSRTGRAEAFF.

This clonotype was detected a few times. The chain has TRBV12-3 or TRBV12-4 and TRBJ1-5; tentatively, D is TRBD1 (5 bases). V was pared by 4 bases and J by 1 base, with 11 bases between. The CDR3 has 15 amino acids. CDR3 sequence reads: CASSSGMRSNQPQHF. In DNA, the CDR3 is TGTGCCAGCAGTTCAGGGATGAGGAGCAATCAGCCCCAGCATTTT.

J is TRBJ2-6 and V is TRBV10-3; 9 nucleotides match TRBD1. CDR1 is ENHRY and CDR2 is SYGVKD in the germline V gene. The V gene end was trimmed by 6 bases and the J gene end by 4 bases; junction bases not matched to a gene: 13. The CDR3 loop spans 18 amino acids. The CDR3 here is CAISPRDRVTVGANVLTF. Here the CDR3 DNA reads TGTGCCATCAGCCCTCGGGACAGGGTGACGGTAGGGGCCAACGTCCTGACTTTC.

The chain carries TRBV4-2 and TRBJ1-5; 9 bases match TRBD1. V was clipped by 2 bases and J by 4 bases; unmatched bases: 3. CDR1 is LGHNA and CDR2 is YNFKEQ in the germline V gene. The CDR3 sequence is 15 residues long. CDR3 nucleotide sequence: TGTGCCAGCAGCCAAATCGACAGGGGGAATCAGCCCCAGCATTTT. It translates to CASSQIDRGNQPQHF.

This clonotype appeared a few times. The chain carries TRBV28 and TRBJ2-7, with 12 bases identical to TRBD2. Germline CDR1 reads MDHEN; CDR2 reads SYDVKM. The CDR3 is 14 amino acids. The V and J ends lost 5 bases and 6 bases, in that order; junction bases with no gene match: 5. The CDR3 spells CASSPGTSGREQYV. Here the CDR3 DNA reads TGTGCCAGCAGTCCCGGGACTAGCGGGCGCGAGCAGTACGTC.

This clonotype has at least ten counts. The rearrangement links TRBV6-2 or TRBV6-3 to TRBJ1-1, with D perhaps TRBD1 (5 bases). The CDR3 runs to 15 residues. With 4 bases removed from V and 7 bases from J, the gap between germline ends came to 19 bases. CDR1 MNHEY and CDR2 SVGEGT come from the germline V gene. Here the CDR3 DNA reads TGTGCCAGCAGTTCGAATCGACAGACCTGGGGTGAAGCTTTCTTT. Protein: CASSSNRQTWGEAFF.

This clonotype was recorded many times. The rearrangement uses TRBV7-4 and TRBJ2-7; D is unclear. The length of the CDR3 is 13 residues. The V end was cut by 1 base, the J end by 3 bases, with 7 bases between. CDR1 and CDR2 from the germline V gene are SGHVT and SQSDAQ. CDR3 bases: TGTGCCAGCAGCTTAGACCGCTTCTACGAGCAGTACGTC. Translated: CASSLDRFYEQYV.